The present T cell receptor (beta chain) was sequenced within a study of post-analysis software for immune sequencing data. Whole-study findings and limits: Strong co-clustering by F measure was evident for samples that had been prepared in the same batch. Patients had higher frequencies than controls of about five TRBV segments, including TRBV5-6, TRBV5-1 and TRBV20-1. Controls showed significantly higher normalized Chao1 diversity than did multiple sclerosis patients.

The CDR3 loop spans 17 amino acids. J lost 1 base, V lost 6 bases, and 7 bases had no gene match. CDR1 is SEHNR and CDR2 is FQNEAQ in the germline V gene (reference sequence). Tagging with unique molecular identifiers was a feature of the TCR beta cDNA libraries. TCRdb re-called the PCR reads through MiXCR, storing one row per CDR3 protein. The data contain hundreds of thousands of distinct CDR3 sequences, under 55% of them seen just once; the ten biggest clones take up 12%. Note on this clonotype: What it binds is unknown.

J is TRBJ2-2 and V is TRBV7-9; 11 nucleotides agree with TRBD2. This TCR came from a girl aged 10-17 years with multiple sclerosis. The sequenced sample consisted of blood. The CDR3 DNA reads TGTGCCAGCAGTCGTGGGACTAGCGGACGGAACACCGGGGAGCTGTTTTTT. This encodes CASSRGTSGRNTGELFF.